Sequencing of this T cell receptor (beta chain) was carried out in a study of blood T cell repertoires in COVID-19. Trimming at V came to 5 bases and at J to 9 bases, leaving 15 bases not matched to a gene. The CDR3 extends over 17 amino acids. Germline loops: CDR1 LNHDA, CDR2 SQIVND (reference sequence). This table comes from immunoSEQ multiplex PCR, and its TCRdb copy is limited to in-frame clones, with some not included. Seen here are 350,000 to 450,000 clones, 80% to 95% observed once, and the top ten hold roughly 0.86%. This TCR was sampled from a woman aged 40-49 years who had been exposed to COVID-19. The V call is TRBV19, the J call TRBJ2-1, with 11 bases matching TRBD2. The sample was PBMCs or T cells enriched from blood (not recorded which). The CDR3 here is CASSPWGTSGRSREQFF. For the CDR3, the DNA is TGTGCCAGTAGTCCCTGGGGAACTAGCGGGAGATCCCGTGAGCAGTTCTTC.